The rows below give T cell receptor beta chains drawn from one sample of a study of Graves' ophthalmopathy and Graves' hyperthyroidism. TCRdb re-called the multiplex PCR reads with MiXCR, one entry per CDR3 protein. The profile shows over a million distinct CDR3 sequences, approximately 35% of them singletons. The sample was peripheral blood or thyroid tissue (not recorded which). The receptors shown here come from an adult man with Graves' hyperthyroidism. Each CDR3 is given with its conserved first and last residue. Each record gives: J gene, D gene, clone size, V gene, CDR3 protein, CDR3 DNA. A D gene is named only where the DNA matches it firmly. Size tells how often a clone was seen (once, few, many) or the class of an expanded clone, and some rows leave it out.

TRBJ1-5,-,many,TRBV19,CASRDTGVGNQPQHF,TGTGCCAGTAGAGATACAGGAGTCGGCAATCAGCCCCAGCATTTT
TRBJ1-1,TRBD1,many,TRBV29-1,CSASGTENTEAFF,TGCAGCGCCAGTGGGACAGAGAACACTGAAGCTTTCTTT
TRBJ1-3,-,-,TRBV11-2,CASSLRTDSTIYF,TGTGCCAGCAGCTTGAGGACAGATTCCACCATATATTTT
TRBJ2-7,-,many,TRBV20-1,CSARDPVSYEQYF,TGCAGTGCTAGAGATCCGGTGAGCTACGAGCAGTACTTC
TRBJ1-3,-,-,TRBV16,CASSQSGDGNTIYF,TGTGCCAGCAGCCAATCAGGGGACGGAAACACCATATATTTT
TRBJ2-5,TRBD1,-,TRBV14,CASSYNTGGGGLGGTQYF,TGTGCCAGCAGCTATAACACAGGGGGCGGAGGTCTGGGTGGGACCCAGTACTTC
TRBJ2-7,-,many,TRBV7-3,CASSLGPGSISEQYF,TGTGCCAGCAGCTTAGGGCCGGGGTCCATCTCCGAGCAGTACTTC
TRBJ1-6,-,-,TRBV11-2,CASSLAKGNSPLHF,TGTGCCAGCAGCTTGGCTAAGGGGAATTCACCCCTCCACTTT
TRBJ2-7,-,many,TRBV20-1,CSAREGTYEQYF,TGCAGCGCCCGGGAAGGGACGTACGAGCAGTACTTC
TRBJ2-2,-,-,TRBV7-9,CASSFSGRMGELFF,TGTGCCAGCAGCTTCTCCGGGAGAATGGGGGAGCTGTTTTTT
TRBJ2-7,-,-,TRBV15,CATSSAQGLYEQYF,TGTGCCACCAGCAGTGCCCAGGGTCTCTACGAGCAGTACTTT
TRBJ1-5,-,-,TRBV7-8,CDSSLQGPNQPQHF,TGTGACAGCAGCTTACAGGGCCCCAATCAGCCCCAGCATTTT
TRBJ2-5,-,few,TRBV7-9,CASSHAQGNVQETQYF,TGTGCCAGCAGCCACGCGCAGGGAAATGTACAAGAGACCCAGTACTTC
TRBJ2-7,TRBD1,-,TRBV28,CASGGTGPYEQYF,TGTGCCAGCGGAGGGACAGGCCCCTACGAGCAGTACTTC
TRBJ1-5,-,-,TRBV19,CASSRPGTETQHF,TGTGCCAGTAGTCGTCCGGGGACGGAGACCCAGCATTTT
TRBJ1-1,-,-,TRBV27,CASSLSGVSNTEAFF,TGTGCCAGCAGTTTATCTGGGGTATCGAACACTGAAGCTTTCTTT
TRBJ2-5,-,many,TRBV7-9,CASSFPQLETQYF,TGTGCCAGCAGCTTCCCTCAACTGGAGACCCAGTACTTC
TRBJ2-7,-,-,TRBV9,CASSVSPMGEQYF,TGTGCCAGCAGCGTGTCACCCATGGGCGAGCAGTACTTC
TRBJ2-7,-,-,TRBV7-3,CASSFRVEDLEGDEQYF,TGTGCCAGCAGCTTTAGGGTGGAGGACCTAGAAGGGGACGAGCAGTACTTC
TRBJ2-7,-,many,TRBV5-1,CASSPGTRFYEQYF,TGCGCCAGCAGCCCGGGGACAAGGTTCTACGAGCAGTACTTC
TRBJ1-5,-,-,TRBV10-3,CAIRVGQGRGQPQHF,TGTGCCATCAGGGTGGGCCAGGGACGAGGACAGCCCCAGCATTTT
TRBJ1-2,TRBD1,many,TRBV5-8,CASREGRGHYGYTF,TGTGCCAGCAGGGAGGGCAGGGGGCATTATGGCTACACCTTC
TRBJ2-2,TRBD1,few,TRBV19,CASTIADRGSGGELFF,TGTGCCAGTACCATCGCAGACAGGGGGTCGGGCGGGGAGCTGTTTTTT
TRBJ2-6,TRBD1,-,TRBV7-2,CASSHGQALRGANVLTF,TGCGCCAGCAGCCATGGACAGGCCCTCAGGGGGGCCAACGTCCTGACTTTC
TRBJ2-5,-,many,TRBV10-3,CASRQNTQETQYF,TGTGCCAGTCGACAGAATACACAAGAGACCCAGTACTTC
TRBJ1-2,-,few,TRBV20-1,CSAVVRFDRSSNYGYTF,TGCAGTGCTGTGGTGCGGTTCGATCGGTCCTCTAACTATGGCTACACCTTC
TRBJ2-7,-,-,TRBV20-1,CSARVAEYEQYF,TGCAGTGCTAGAGTGGCGGAGTACGAGCAGTACTTC
TRBJ1-2,TRBD1,many,TRBV5-5,CASSGKGTGNAYGYTF,TGTGCCAGCAGCGGAAAGGGGACAGGGAACGCCTATGGCTACACCTTC
TRBJ1-1,-,-,TRBV7-9,CASSRDGGTKAFF,TGTGCCAGCTCTCGCGACGGTGGAACCAAAGCTTTCTTT
TRBJ1-4,TRBD1,-,TRBV29-1,CSPLRTGGTNEKLFF,TGCAGCCCACTAAGGACAGGGGGTACTAATGAAAAACTGTTTTTT
TRBJ2-7,-,-,TRBV10-2,CASSEQDSPYEQYF,TGCGCCAGCAGTGAGCAGGACAGTCCCTACGAGCAGTACTTC
TRBJ2-6,-,-,TRBV15,CATSRAKGGANVLTF,TGTGCCACCAGCAGAGCAAAGGGGGGGGCCAACGTCCTGACTTTC
TRBJ2-7,-,many,TRBV2,CASSDGDTFYEQYF,TGTGCCAGCAGTGACGGGGACACGTTCTACGAGCAGTACTTC